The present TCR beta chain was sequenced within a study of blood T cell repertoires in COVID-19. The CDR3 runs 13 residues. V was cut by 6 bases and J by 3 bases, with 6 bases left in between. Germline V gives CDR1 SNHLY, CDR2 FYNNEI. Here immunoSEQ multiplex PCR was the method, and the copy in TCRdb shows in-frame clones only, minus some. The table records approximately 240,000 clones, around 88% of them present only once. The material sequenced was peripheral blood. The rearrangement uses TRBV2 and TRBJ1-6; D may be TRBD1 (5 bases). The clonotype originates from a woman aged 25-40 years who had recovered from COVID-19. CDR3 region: CASRDNYNSPLHF. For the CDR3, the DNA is TGTGCCAGCAGGGACAACTATAATTCACCCCTCCACTTT. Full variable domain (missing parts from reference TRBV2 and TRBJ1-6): EPEVTQTPSHQVTQMGQEVILRCVPISNHLYFYWYRQILGQKVEFLVSFYNNEISEKSEIFDDQFSVERPDGSNFTLKIRSTKLEDSAMYFCASRDNYNSPLHFGNGTRLTVT.